Here is one T cell receptor (beta chain) with its context. Its matching antigen is unknown. This entry belongs to a study of graft-versus-host responses after intestinal transplantation. Across the study: Every recipient underwent anti-thymocyte globulin induction, then tacrolimus and steroids for approximately three years.

Broader study findings: Researchers found GvH clones in recipient marrow, and some showed up first in ileum or blood. Within the allografts of patients who had graft-donor T cell macrochimerism, graft-versus-host to host-versus-graft clonal ratios were high. Early HvG declines after transplant were associated with peak circulating GvH clone levels.

TCRdb's table, derived via immunoSEQ multiplex PCR, lists solely in-frame clones and lacks some. This sample has more than 3,000 clones; 94% occur once, and the top ten carry roughly 1.2%. V lost 2 bases and J 2 bases, leaving 13 bases between the germline ends. The CDR3 runs to 15 residues. In germline, CDR1 is SNHLY, CDR2 FYNNEI. This clonotype was sampled from a human patient who received an intestinal transplant, so some T cells may come from the graft donor. Sequences were derived from PBMCs, sampled 11 days after intestinal transplantation. The gene calls are TRBV2 and TRBJ2-7; perhaps TRBD2 as D (6 bases). DNA of the CDR3: TGTGCCAGCAGTGAAAATCTAGCGCAGACCTACGAGCAGTACTTC. Amino acid sequence: CASSENLAQTYEQYF.